Listed here are 11 T cell receptor beta chains from one sample, sequenced in a study of T cell responses to AZD1222 COVID-19 vaccine (TCRdb year 2021). Interpreted using the paper, the time point label stands for: about 28 days (+/-7) after the second vaccine dose. The library was built by means of the immunoSEQ multiplex PCR assay. TCRdb holds this immuneACCESS table with in-frame rearrangements only. Some clones are missing; in checked studies, unresolved V genes explain under half, and the rest has no known cause. The sample table records roughly 150,000 clones; roughly 90% of these occur just once. Less than 1.6% of the sample belongs to the ten largest clones. Sequencing was performed on peripheral blood, taken 28 days after the second AZD1222 dose. The receptors originated from an adult who received the AZD1222 COVID-19 vaccine.

This clone was found once. A junction end diverges from the germline sequence, so it may reflect a read error. The chain combines TRBV5-1 with TRBJ2-1, with 10 bases identical to TRBD2. This CDR3 region has 15 residues. Germline lookup yields CDR1 SGHRS and CDR2 YFSETQ. Here the CDR3 reads CASSSTSGSCNEQFF. The CDR3 DNA sequence: TGCGCCAGCAGCTCGACTAGCGGGTCCTGCAATGAGCAGTTCTTC.

The chain employs TRBV25-1 and TRBJ1-1; the D is unclear. Trimming removed 7 bases from V and 11 bases from J, with 5 bases in between. The CDR3 runs 8 residues. The germline V gene has CDR1 MGHDK and CDR2 SYGVNS. CDR3 DNA sequence: TGTGCCAGCATTACTGCTTTCTTT. Translated: CASITAFF.

V and J are TRBV7-2 and TRBJ1-2; D unclear. The CDR3 covers 11 residues. Germline CDR1 reads SGHTA; CDR2 reads FQGNSA. Trimming took off 0 bases at V and 8 bases at J, with 4 bases between the two ends. The DNA for the CDR3 is TGTGCCAGCAGCTTAGCGGCGGGCTACACCTTC. This encodes CASSLAAGYTF.

The chain uses TRBV12-3 or TRBV12-4 and TRBJ1-6; D is undetermined. Trimming left V 2 bases short and J 11 bases short, with 10 bases between. The CDR3 sequence is 13 residues long. The CDR3: CASSLWELTPLHF. In DNA form, the CDR3 reads TGTGCCAGCAGTTTATGGGAGTTAACACCCCTCCACTTT.

J is TRBJ2-3 and V is TRBV7-2; the match to TRBD2 covers 15 bases. This CDR3 has 18 amino acids. From germline, CDR1 is SGHTA and CDR2 FQGNSA. V gave up 1 base and J gave up 4 bases; unmatched junction bases: 6. The CDR3 DNA is TGTGCCAGCAGCTTAGAGCGGACTAGCGGGAGGGCGTCAGATACGCAGTATTTT. Translation: CASSLERTSGRASDTQYF.

The genes are TRBV11-2 and TRBJ1-3; 7 positions agree with TRBD1. This CDR3 comprises 17 residues. CDR1 and CDR2 (germline): SGHAT, FQNNGV. The ends lost 4 bases at V and 2 bases at J; junction bases unmatched: 11. The CDR3 DNA reads as TGTGCCAGCAGCTCGCCCTCCGGGACAGCAACTGGAAACACCATATATTTT. Translating it yields CASSSPSGTATGNTIYF.

The CDR3 nucleotides read TGTGCCAGCAGCGGGCCCGGGAGGCCGGGGCGCTACACCTTC. This codes for CASSGPGRPGRYTF. The chain combines TRBV9 with TRBJ1-2; tentative D call: TRBD1 (5 bases). CDR1 and CDR2 (germline): SGDLS, YYNGEE. V was trimmed by 3 bases and J by 9 bases, leaving 18 bases between them. There are 14 residues in the CDR3.

V is TRBV7-6 and J is TRBJ1-2; D ambiguous. CDR1 is SGHVS, CDR2 FNYEAQ, per germline. The CDR3 consists of 16 residues. V dropped 0 bases and J dropped 5 bases, with 16 bases sitting between them. The CDR3 sequence is CASSLAFDSGLYGYTF. The CDR3 DNA sequence: TGTGCCAGCAGCTTAGCCTTTGACTCTGGCCTATATGGCTACACCTTC.

The rearrangement joins TRBV18 to TRBJ2-2; 7 positions agree with TRBD1. Trimming took 6 bases from V and 1 from J; bases not matched to a gene: 5. The germline CDR1 and CDR2 sequences are KGHSH and LQKENI. The CDR3 has 15 residues. The CDR3 reads CASSPRTGNTGELFF. In DNA, the CDR3 is TGTGCCAGCTCGCCCCGGACAGGGAACACCGGGGAGCTGTTTTTT.

The rearrangement links TRBV2 to TRBJ1-6; the D gene is possibly TRBD1 (6 bases). The CDR3 consists of 12 residues. V shed 7 bases and J shed 12 bases, with 13 bases lying between them. CDR1 and CDR2 (germline): SNHLY, FYNNEI. CDR3 nucleotide sequence: TGTGCCAGCAACCTAGGGGGTGGACCCCTCCACTTT. This translates into CASNLGGGPLHF.

The chain is built from TRBV9 and TRBJ2-5; unclear D gene. Between the trimmed V and J ends, which lost 0 bases and 0 bases, there was a span of 9 bases. Germline V CDR1 and CDR2: SGDLS, YYNGEE. The length of the CDR3 is 15 residues. The CDR3: CASSVGANDQETQYF. In nucleotides, the CDR3 is TGTGCCAGCAGCGTAGGTGCTAACGACCAAGAGACCCAGTACTTC.